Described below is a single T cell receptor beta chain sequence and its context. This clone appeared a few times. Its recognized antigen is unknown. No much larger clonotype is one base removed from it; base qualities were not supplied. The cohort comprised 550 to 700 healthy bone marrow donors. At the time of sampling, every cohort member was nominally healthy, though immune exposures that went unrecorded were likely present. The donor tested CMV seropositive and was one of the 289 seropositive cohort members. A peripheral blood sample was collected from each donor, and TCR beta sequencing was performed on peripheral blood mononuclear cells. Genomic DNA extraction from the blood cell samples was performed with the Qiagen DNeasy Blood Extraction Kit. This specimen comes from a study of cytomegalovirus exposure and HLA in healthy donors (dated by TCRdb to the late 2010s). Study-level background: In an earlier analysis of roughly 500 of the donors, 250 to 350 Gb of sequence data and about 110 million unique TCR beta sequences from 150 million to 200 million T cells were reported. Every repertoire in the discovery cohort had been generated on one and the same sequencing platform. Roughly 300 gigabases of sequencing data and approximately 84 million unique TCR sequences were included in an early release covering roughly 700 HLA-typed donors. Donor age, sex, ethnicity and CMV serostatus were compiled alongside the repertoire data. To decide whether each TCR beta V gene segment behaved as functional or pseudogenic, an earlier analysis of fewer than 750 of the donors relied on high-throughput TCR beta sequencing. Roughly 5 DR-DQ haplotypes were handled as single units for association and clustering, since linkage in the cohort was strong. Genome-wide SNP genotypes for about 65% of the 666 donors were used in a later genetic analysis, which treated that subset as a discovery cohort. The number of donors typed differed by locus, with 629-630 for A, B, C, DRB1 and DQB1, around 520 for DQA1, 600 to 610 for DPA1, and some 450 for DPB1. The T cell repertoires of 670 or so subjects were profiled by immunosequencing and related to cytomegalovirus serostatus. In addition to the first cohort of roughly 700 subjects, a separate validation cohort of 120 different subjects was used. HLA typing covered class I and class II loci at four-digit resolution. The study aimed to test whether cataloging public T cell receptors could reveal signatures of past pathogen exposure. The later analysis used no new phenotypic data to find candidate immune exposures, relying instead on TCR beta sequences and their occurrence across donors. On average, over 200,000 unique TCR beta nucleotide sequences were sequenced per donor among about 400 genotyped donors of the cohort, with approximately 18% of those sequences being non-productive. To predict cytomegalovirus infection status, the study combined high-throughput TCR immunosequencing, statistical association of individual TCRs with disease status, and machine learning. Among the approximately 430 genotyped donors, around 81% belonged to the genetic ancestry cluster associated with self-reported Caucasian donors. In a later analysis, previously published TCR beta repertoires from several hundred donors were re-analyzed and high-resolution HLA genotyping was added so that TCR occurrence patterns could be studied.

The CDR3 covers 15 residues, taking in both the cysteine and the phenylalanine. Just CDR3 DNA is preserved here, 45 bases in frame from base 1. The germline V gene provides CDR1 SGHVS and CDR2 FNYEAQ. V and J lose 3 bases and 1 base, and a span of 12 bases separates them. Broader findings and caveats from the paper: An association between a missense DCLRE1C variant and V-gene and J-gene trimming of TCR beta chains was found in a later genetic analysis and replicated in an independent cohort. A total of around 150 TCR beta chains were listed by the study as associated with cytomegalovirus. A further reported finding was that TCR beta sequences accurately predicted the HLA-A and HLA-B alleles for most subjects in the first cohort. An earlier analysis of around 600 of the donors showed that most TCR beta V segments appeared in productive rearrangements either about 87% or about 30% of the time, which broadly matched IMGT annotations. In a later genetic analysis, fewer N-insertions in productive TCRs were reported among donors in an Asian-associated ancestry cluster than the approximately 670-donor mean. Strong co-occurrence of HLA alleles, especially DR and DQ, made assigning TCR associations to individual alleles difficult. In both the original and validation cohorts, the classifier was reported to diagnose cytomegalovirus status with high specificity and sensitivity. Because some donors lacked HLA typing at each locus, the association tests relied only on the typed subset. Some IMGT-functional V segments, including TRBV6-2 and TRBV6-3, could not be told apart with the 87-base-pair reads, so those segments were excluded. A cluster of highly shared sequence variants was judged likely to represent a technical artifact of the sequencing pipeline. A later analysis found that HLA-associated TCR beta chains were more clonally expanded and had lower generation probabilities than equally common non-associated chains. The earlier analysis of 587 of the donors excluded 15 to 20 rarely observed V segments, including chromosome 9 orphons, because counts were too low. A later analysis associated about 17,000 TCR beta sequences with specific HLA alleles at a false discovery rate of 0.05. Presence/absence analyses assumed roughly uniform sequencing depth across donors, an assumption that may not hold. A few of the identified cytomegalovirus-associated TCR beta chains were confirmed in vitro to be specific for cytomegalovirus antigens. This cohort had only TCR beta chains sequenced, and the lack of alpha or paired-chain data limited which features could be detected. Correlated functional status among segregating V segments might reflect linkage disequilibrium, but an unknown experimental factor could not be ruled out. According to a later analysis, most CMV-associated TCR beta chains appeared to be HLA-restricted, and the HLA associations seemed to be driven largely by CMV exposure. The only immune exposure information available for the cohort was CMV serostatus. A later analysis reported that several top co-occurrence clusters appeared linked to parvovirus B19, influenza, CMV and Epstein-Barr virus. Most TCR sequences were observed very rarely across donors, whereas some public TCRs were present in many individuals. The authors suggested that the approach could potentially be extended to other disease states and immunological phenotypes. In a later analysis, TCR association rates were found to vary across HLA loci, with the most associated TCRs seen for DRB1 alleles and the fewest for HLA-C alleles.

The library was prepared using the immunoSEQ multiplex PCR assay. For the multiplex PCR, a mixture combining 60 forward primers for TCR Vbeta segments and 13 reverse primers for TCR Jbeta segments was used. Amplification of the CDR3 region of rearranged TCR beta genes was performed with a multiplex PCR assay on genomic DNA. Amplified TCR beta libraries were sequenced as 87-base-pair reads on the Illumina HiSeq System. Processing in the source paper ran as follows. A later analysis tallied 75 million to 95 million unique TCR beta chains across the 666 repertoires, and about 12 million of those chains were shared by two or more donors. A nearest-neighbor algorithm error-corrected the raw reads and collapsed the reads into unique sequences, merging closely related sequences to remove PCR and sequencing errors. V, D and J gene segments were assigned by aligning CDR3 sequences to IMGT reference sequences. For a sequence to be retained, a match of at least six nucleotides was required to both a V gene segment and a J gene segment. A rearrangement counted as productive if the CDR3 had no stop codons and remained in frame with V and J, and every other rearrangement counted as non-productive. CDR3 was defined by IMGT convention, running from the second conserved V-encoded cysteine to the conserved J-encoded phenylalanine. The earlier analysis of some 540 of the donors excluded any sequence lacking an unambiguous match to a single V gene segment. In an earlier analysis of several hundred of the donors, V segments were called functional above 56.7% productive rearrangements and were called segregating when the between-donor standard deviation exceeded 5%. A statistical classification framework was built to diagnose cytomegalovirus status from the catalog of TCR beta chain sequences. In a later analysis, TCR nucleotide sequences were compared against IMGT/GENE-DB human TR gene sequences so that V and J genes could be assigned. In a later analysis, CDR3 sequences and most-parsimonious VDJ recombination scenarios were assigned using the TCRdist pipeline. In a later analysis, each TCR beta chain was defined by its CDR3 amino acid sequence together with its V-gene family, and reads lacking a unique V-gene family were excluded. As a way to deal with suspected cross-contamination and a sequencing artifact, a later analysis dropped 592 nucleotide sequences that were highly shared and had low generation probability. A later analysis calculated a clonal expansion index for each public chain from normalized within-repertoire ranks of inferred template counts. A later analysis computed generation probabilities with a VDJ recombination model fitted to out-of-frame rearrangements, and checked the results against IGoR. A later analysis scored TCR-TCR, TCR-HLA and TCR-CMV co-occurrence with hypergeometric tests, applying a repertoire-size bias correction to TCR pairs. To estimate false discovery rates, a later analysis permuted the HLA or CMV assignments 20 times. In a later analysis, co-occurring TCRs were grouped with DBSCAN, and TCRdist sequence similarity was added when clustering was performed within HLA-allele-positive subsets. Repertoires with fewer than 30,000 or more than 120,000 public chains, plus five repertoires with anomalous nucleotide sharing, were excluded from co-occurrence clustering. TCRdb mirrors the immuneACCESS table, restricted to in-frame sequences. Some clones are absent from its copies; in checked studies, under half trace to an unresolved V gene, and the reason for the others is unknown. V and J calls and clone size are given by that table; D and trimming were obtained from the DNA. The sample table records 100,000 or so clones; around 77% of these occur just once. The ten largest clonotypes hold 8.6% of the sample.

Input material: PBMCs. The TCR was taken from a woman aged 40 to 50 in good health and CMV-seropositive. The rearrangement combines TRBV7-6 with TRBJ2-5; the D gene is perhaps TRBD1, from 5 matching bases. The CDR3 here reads CASSFNRNPQETQYF. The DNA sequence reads TGTGCCAGCAGCTTCAACAGGAACCCCCAAGAGACCCAGTACTTC.